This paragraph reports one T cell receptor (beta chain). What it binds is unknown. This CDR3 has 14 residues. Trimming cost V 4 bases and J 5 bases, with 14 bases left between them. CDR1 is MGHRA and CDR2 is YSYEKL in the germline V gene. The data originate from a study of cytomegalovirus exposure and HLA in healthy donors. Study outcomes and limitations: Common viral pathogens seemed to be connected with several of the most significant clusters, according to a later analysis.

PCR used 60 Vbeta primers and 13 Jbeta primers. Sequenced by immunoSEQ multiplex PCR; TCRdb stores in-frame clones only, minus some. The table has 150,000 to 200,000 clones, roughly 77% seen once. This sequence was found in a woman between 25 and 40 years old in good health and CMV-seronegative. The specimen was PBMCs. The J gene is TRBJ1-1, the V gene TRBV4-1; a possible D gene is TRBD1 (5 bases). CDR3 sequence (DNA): TGCGCCAGCAGCCTTAGACAGCTGATGACTGAAGCTTTCTTT. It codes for CASSLRQLMTEAFF.